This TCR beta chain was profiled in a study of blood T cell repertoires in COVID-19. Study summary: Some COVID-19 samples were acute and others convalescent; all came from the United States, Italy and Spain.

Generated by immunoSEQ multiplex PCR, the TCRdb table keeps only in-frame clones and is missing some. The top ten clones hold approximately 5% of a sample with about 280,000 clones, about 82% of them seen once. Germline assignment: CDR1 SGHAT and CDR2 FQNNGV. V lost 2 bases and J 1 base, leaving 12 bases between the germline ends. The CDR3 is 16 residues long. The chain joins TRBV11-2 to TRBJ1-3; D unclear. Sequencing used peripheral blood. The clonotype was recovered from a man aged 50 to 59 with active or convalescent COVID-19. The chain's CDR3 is CASSLNSVPSGNTIYF. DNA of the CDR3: TGTGCCAGCAGCTTAAACTCGGTACCTTCTGGAAACACCATATATTTT.